This T cell receptor beta chain was obtained from a study of regulatory T cells in long-lasting Graves disease. Arm-PCR with iRepertoire HTBI primers amplified the CDR3 regions for these TCR beta libraries. TCRdb ran MiXCR on the multiplex PCR reads and lists one entry per CDR3 protein. The table includes approximately 360,000 distinct CDR3 sequences, approximately 12% detected once. Documented time point: newly diagnosed GD, antithyroid drugs for less than 3 months. Isolated PBMC RNA provided the starting material for the TCR library. Germline CDR1 is LNHNV and CDR2 is YYDKDF (reference sequence). The CDR3 loop spans 15 amino acids. Trimming shortened V by 3 bases and J by 9 bases, and 18 bases separated the two germline ends. This clonotype appeared many times. In addition, the sample was reused for a study of T cells in Graves' hyperthyroidism and ophthalmopathy.

This TCR derives from a woman aged 18-29 years with Graves disease. The V and J genes are TRBV15 and TRBJ2-1, with D perhaps TRBD2 (6 bases). This material consisted of peripheral blood mononuclear cells (PBMCs), taken at new diagnosis, from a patient treated with antithyroid drugs. CDR3 DNA sequence: TGTGCCACCAGCAGCACTAGCTTGAGGGGCGCTGAGCAGTTCTTC. Its protein product is CATSSTSLRGAEQFF.